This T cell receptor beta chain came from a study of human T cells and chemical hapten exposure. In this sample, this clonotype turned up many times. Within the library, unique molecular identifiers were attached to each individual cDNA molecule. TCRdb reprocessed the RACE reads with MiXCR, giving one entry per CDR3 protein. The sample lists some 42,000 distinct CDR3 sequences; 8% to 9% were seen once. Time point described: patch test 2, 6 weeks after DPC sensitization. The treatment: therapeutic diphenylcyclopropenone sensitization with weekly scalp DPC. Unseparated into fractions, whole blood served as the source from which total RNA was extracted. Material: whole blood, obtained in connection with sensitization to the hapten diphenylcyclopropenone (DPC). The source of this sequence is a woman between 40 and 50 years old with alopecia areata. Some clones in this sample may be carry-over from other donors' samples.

The CDR3 DNA reads as TGTGCCAGCACAGGGTTCTACGAGCAGTACTTC. Its protein product is CASTGFYEQYF. The V and J genes are TRBV2 and TRBJ2-7, with a possible D match to TRBD1 (5 bases). Trimming pared 7 bases from V and 3 bases from J, leaving 7 bases between. Germline values: CDR1 SNHLY, CDR2 FYNNEI. The CDR3 length is 11 residues.